The 4 T cell receptor beta chains listed next were all sequenced from one sample in a study of regulatory T cells in long-lasting Graves disease. Arm-PCR with iRepertoire HTBI primers amplified the CDR3 regions for these TCR beta libraries. TCRdb itself ran the multiplex PCR reads through MiXCR, one entry per CDR3 protein. The sample includes under 250,000 distinct CDR3 sequences, around 21% of them seen just once. Time point indicated: newly diagnosed GD, antithyroid drugs for less than 3 months. From RNA extracted from PBMCs, the TCR library was made. The input for sequencing was peripheral blood mononuclear cells (PBMCs), taken at new diagnosis, from a patient treated with antithyroid drugs. Source of these receptors: a female donor with Graves disease.

The chain is built from TRBV7-3 and TRBJ2-3; D not certain. V lost 3 bases to trimming and J lost 4 bases, with 11 bases between them. The germline gives CDR1 SGHTA, CDR2 FQGTGA. The CDR3 is 14 amino acids. This CDR3 is CASSFSTAADTQYF. The CDR3 nucleotides read TGTGCCAGCAGCTTTTCGACCGCCGCAGATACGCAGTATTTT.

V is TRBV19 and J is TRBJ2-1, with 9 bases that match TRBD2. Looked up from germline, CDR1 is LNHDA and CDR2 is SQIVND (reference sequence). The J segment lost 7 bases and the V segment lost 3 bases, leaving 10 bases of the junction unmatched. The CDR3 extends over 16 amino acids. The CDR3 nucleotides read TGTGCCAGTAGTATTGCCCTAGCGGGGCGGGTTAATGAGCAGTTCTTC. Protein sequence: CASSIALAGRVNEQFF.

This clonotype was detected many times. V is TRBV6-2 or TRBV6-3 and J is TRBJ2-2; TRBD1 matches 8 bases. This CDR3 is 17 amino acids long. With 2 bases clipped from V and 1 base from J, the junction kept 6 bases outside the gene matches. Germline loops: CDR1 MNHEY, CDR2 SVGEGT. CDR3 amino acids: CASSYNLGTGNTGELFF. The CDR3 DNA reads as TGTGCCAGCAGTTACAATCTGGGGACAGGGAACACCGGGGAGCTGTTTTTT.

This clonotype was observed at least ten times. This sequence joins TRBV5-6 and TRBJ1-5; D is perhaps TRBD1 (5 bases). The CDR3 sequence is 15 residues long. The V and J ends lost 1 base and 5 bases respectively, with 13 bases between them. Germline V gene data show CDR1 as SGHDT and CDR2 as YYEEEE. DNA of the CDR3: TGTGCCAGCAGCTTGTGGCTCCAGGGTTATCAGCCCCAGCATTTT. Protein product: CASSLWLQGYQPQHF.